This T cell receptor (beta chain) was observed in a study of blood T cells in healthy people across ages. In the study overall: There was about one barcoded beta molecule captured by template switching per two T cells.

Remarks on this clonotype: Its specificity is not known.

Primers used in a second PCR of roughly 6 to 12 cycles were a sample-barcoded 5' primer and a J-beta primer mix. TCRdb used MiXCR to reprocess the 5' RACE reads, holding one entry per CDR3 protein. The profile covers roughly 500,000 distinct CDR3 sequences, with 24% appearing a single time and 8.7% taken by the ten largest. Germline V lookup: CDR1 LGHDT, CDR2 YNNKEL (reference sequence). V was shortened by 0 bases and J by 4 bases, with 9 bases between the two germline ends. The CDR3 covers 14 residues. Study observations and caveats: Diversity was higher, and naive CD4+ cells more numerous, in long-lived donors than in aged donors.

The same sample was also studied in work on T cells of mothers and their children. That paper notes: Second-round PCR products received sample barcodes and 2-4 random nucleotides from the M1S primer.

The chain joins TRBV3-1 to TRBJ1-2, with no clear D. The source of this sequence is a boy younger than 18 in good health. The sample taken for sequencing was blood. The CDR3 coding sequence is TGTGCCAGCAGCCAAGAGCGGGGTCGCTATGGCTACACCTTC. Residues: CASSQERGRYGYTF.